This T cell receptor (beta chain) was obtained from a study of T cells in Graves' hyperthyroidism and ophthalmopathy. Researchers amplified the TCR beta CDR3 regions from RNA transcripts. A first-round RT-PCR of the TCR CDR3 used the HTBI primer set. TCRdb called the multiplex PCR reads again in MiXCR, with one record for every CDR3 protein. The sample lists roughly 740,000 distinct CDR3 sequences, approximately 16% seen once, with under 9.5% in the top ten. Researchers defined stable Graves' hyperthyroidism as no ophthalmopathy progression within 18 months. CDR1 SGDLS and CDR2 YYNGEE come from the germline V gene. This CDR3 has 14 amino acids. Deletions cut 10 bases from V and 4 bases from J, with 15 bases between.

Sequences were obtained from blood. The receptor was derived from a man aged 18 to 30 with Graves' hyperthyroidism. The chain links TRBV9 to TRBJ2-6; a weak D match, TRBD2 (8 bases). Written as DNA, the CDR3 is TGTGCCTCCGGGAGGGGGCCGGGGGCCAACGTCCTGACTTTC. Its translation: CASGRGPGANVLTF.